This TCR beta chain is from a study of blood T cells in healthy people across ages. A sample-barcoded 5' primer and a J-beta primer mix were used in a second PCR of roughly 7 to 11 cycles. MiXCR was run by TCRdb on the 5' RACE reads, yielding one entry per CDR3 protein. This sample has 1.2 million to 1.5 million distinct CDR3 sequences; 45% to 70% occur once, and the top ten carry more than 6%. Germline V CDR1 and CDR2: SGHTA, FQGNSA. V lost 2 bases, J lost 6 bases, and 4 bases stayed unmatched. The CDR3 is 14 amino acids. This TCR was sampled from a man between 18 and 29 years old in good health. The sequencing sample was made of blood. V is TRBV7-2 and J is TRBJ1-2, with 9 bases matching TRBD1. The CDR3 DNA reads TGTGCCAGCAGCTTACATAGGACAGGGGATGGCTACACCTTC. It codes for CASSLHRTGDGYTF.